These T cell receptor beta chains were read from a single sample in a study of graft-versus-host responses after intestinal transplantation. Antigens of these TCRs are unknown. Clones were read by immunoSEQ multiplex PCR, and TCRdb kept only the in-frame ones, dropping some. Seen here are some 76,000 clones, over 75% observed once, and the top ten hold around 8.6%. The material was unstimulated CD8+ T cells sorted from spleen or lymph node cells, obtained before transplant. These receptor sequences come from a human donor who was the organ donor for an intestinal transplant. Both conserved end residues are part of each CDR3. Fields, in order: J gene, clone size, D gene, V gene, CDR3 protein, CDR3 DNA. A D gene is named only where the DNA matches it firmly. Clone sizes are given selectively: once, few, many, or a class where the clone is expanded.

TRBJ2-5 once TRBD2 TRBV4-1 CASSLILAGGQETQYF TGCGCCAGCAGCCTAATCTTAGCGGGGGGGCAAGAGACCCAGTACTTC
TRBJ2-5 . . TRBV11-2 CARSLGSNGEETQYF TGTGCCAGGAGCCTGGGTAGTAATGGCGAAGAGACCCAGTACTTC
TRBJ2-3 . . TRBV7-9 CASSLAGTSDTDTQYF TGTGCCAGCAGCTTAGCCGGGACATCGGACACAGATACGCAGTATTTT
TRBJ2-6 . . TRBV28 CASSISDSPLSGANVLTF TGTGCCAGCTCCATCTCGGACAGCCCCCTCTCTGGGGCCAACGTCCTGACTTTC
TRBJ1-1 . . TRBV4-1 CASALGPNTEAFF TGCGCCAGCGCCCTAGGGCCGAACACTGAAGCTTTCTTT
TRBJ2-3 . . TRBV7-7 CASSEAGSKTFSTDTQYF TGTGCCAGCAGCGAAGCTGGTAGCAAGACTTTTAGCACAGATACGCAGTATTTT
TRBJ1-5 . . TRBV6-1 CASSEAWAQHF TGTGCCAGCAGTGAAGCGTGGGCCCAGCATTTT
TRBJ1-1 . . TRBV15 CATSPSVGDPNTEAFF TGTGCCACCAGCCCCTCCGTGGGGGATCCGAACACTGAAGCTTTCTTT
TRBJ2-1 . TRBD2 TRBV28 CASSSLLLAGDDEQFF TGTGCCAGCAGTTCCTTGTTACTAGCGGGGGACGATGAGCAGTTCTTC
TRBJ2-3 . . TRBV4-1 CASSQDGGHTDTQYF TGCGCCAGCAGCCAAGACGGAGGTCACACAGATACGCAGTATTTT
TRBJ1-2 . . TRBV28 CASSLSRGWGDYTF TGTGCCAGCAGTTTAAGCAGGGGATGGGGTGACTACACCTTC
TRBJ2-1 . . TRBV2 CASSGVLAADNEQFF TGTGCCAGCAGTGGCGTGCTAGCTGCGGACAATGAGCAGTTCTTC
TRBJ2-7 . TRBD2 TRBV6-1 CASSEGAGDPHEQYF TGTGCCAGCAGTGAAGGGGCGGGGGACCCCCACGAGCAGTACTTC
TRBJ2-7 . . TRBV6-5 CASSYSRDPYYEQYF TGTGCCAGCAGTTACTCGAGGGATCCGTACTACGAGCAGTACTTC
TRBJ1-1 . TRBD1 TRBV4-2 CASSQTTGGGADTEAFF TGTGCCAGCAGCCAGACGACAGGGGGTGGGGCGGACACTGAAGCTTTCTTT
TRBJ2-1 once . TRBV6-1 CASSEVSEPYNEQFF TGTGCCAGCAGTGAAGTCTCGGAACCCTACAATGAGCAGTTCTTC
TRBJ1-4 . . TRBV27 CASSGAYNEKLFF TGTGCCAGCAGTGGGGCCTATAATGAAAAACTGTTTTTT
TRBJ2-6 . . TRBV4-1 CASSQEAGGSGANVLTF TGCGCCAGCAGCCAAGAAGCAGGCGGTTCTGGGGCCAACGTCCTGACTTTC
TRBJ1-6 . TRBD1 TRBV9 CASSPRTGDGALHF TGTGCCAGCAGCCCCCGGACAGGGGACGGGGCCCTCCACTTT
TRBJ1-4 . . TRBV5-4 CASSVRVGDEKLFF TGTGCCAGCAGCGTCAGGGTGGGTGATGAAAAACTGTTTTTT
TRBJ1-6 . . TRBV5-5 CASRPGQLNSPLHF TGTGCCAGCCGCCCCGGACAGCTTAATTCACCCCTCCACTTT
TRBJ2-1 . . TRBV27 CASRRGAQDEQFF TGTGCCAGCAGGAGGGGGGCTCAGGATGAGCAGTTCTTC